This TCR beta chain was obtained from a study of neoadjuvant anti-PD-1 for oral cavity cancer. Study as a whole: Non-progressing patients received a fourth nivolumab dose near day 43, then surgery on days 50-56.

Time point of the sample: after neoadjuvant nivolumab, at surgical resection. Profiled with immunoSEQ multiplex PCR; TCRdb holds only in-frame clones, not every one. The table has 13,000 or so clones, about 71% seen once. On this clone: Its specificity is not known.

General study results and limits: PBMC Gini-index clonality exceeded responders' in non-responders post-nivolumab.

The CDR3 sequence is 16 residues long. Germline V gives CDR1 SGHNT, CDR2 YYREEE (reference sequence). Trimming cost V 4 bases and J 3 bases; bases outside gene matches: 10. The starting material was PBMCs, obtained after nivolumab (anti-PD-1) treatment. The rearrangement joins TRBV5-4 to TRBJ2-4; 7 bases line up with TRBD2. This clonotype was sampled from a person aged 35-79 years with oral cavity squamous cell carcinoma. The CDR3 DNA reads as TGTGCCAGCAGCCCGGGAGGTCAGGGAAGCAAAAACATTCAGTACTTC. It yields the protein CASSPGGQGSKNIQYF.